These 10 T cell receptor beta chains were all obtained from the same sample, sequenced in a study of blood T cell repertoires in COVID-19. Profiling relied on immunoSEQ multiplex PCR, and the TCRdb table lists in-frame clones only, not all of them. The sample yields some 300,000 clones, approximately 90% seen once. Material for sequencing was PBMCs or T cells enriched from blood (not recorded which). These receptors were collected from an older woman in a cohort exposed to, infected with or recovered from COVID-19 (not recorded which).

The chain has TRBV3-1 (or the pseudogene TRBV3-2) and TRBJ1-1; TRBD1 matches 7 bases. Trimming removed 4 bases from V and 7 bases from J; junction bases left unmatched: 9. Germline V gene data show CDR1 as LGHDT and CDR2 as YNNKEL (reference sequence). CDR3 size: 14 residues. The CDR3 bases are TGTGCCAGCAGCCTACCAGACAGGGAACTTGAAGCTTTCTTT. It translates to CASSLPDRELEAFF.

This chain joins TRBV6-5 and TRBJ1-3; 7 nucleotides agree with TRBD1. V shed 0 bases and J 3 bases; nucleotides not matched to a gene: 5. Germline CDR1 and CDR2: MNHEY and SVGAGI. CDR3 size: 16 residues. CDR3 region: CASSYSNQGVGNTIYF. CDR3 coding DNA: TGTGCCAGCAGTTACTCGAATCAGGGGGTTGGAAACACCATATATTTT.

CDR3 sequence: CASRPSGQETQYF. The CDR3 DNA follows: TGCGCCAGCAGGCCTAGCGGCCAAGAGACCCAGTACTTC. This chain uses TRBV5-1 with TRBJ2-5, with 7 positions matching TRBD2. The CDR3 contains 13 residues. Germline V lookup: CDR1 SGHRS, CDR2 YFSETQ. Trimming took 5 bases from V and 1 from J; bases not matched to a gene: 2.

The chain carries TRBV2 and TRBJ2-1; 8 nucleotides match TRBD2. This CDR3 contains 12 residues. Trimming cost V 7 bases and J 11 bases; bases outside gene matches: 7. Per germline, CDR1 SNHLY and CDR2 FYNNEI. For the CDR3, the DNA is TGTGCCAGCATGCCCCGGGGGGGTAAGCAGTTCTTC. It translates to CASMPRGGKQFF.

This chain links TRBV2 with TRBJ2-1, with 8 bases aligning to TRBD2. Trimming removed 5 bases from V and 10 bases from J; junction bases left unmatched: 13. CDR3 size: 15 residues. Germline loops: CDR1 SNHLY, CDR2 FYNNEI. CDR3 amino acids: CASSPVGLAGDEQFF. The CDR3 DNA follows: TGTGCCAGCAGTCCCGTCGGACTAGCCGGGGACGAGCAGTTCTTC.

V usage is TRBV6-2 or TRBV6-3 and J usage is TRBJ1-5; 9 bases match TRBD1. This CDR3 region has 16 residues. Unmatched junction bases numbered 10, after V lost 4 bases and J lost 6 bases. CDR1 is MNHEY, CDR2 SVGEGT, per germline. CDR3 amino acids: CASSSPQTGGTQPQHF. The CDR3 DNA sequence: TGTGCCAGCAGTTCTCCTCAGACAGGGGGGACTCAGCCCCAGCATTTT.

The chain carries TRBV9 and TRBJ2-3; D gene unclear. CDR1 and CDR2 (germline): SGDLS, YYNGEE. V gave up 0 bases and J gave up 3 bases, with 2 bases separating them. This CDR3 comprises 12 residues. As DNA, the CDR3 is TGTGCCAGCAGCGTAGTAACAGATACGCAGTATTTT. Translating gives CASSVVTDTQYF. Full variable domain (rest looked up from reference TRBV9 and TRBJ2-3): DSGVTQTPKHLITATGQRVTLRCSPRSGDLSVYWYQQSLDQGLQFLIQYYNGEERAKGNILERFSAQQFPDLHSELNLSSLELGDSALYFCASSVVTDTQYFGPGTRLTVL.

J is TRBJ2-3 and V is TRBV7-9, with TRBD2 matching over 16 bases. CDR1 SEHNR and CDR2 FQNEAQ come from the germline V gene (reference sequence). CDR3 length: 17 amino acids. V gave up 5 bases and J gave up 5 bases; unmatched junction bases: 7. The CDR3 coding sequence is TGTGCCAGCAGCCTGGGGACTAGCGGGAGGGGGGAAGATACGCAGTATTTT. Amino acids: CASSLGTSGRGEDTQYF.

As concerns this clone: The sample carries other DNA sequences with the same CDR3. CDR3 in DNA: TGTGCCAGCAGCCAAGATCGGGGGAACTATGGCTACACCTTC. It specifies CASSQDRGNYGYTF. V and J are TRBV4-2 and TRBJ1-2; a possible D gene is TRBD1 (5 bases). V dropped 0 bases and J dropped 2 bases, with 7 bases sitting between them. Germline V lookup: CDR1 LGHNA, CDR2 YNFKEQ. The CDR3 runs 14 residues.

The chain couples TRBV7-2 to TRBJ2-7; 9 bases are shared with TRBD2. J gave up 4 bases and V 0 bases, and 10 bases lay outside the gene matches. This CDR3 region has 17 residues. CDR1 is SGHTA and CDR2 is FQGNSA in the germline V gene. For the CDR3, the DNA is TGTGCCAGCAGCTTAGCGGGGAATAGCGGGAGCCATTACGAGCAGTACTTC. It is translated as CASSLAGNSGSHYEQYF.